A single sample is the source of the 16 T cell receptor beta chains below, sequenced in a study of identical twins. TCRdb re-called the 5' RACE reads through MiXCR, storing one row per CDR3 protein. The sample carries some 790,000 distinct CDR3 sequences, roughly 20% recorded once. This sample was also put to use in a study of T cells expressing NK-cell markers.

Sequenced: PBMCs. These TCRs come from a woman aged 18-29 years in good health.

In its sample, this clonotype was seen a few times. The chain is built from TRBV6-2 or TRBV6-3 and TRBJ2-1; D is perhaps TRBD1 (5 bases). Germline CDR1 is MNHEY and CDR2 is SVGEGT. V was trimmed by 2 bases and J by 7 bases, leaving 6 bases between them. CDR3 length: 12 residues. The CDR3 DNA follows: TGTGCCAGCAGTTACGGACAAAATGAGCAGTTCTTC. It encodes CASSYGQNEQFF.

This clonotype was seen a few times. The chain joins TRBV6-5 to TRBJ2-2, with D possibly being TRBD1 or TRBD2 (5 bases each). V lost 4 bases, J lost 3 bases, and 15 bases lay in between. The CDR3 is made up of 16 amino acids. Germline values: CDR1 MNHEY, CDR2 SVGAGI. The CDR3 region has the DNA TGTGCCAGCAGTTCGACGTCAGGGAGCCACACCGGGGAGCTGTTTTTT. Its translation: CASSSTSGSHTGELFF.

This clonotype has a handful of counts. The rearrangement links TRBV5-5 to TRBJ1-3; no clear D. V lost 2 bases to trimming and J lost 1 base, with 10 bases between them. Germline V gene sequence: CDR1 SGHKS, CDR2 YYEKEE (reference sequence). The CDR3 has 15 amino acids. CDR3 in DNA: TGTGCCAGCAGCTTAGGAGACGCGTCTGGAAACACCATATATTTT. Its protein is CASSLGDASGNTIYF.

This clonotype was picked up many times. The CDR3 protein is CASSQVGVGEQFF. In DNA, the CDR3 is TGTGCCAGCAGCCAAGTCGGGGTTGGGGAGCAGTTCTTC. The V and J genes are TRBV3-1 and TRBJ2-1; TRBD2 is a possible D gene (5 bases). The CDR3 spans 13 residues. In germline, CDR1 is LGHDT, CDR2 YNNKEL (reference sequence). Trimming took 1 base from V and 10 from J, leaving 11 bases between them.

The chain combines TRBV24-1 with TRBJ2-5, with TRBD2 identical over 10 bases. The CDR3 spans 17 residues. Trimming at V came to 7 bases and at J to 3 bases, leaving 13 bases not matched to a gene. The germline V gene encodes CDR1 KGHDR and CDR2 SFDVKD. CDR3 region: CATSPSPGLAGEETQYF. CDR3 DNA: TGTGCCACCAGCCCGAGCCCTGGTCTAGCGGGAGAAGAGACCCAGTACTTC.

This chain links TRBV12-3 or TRBV12-4 with TRBJ1-5, with 7 bases matching TRBD1. The V gene end was trimmed by 6 bases and the J gene end by 0 bases; junction bases not matched to a gene: 5. This CDR3 region has 15 residues. CDR3 nucleotide sequence: TGTGCCAGCAGCCAACAGGGGAATAGCAATCAGCCCCAGCATTTT. Amino acid sequence: CASSQQGNSNQPQHF.

The chain has TRBV9 and TRBJ2-4; D ambiguous. The CDR3 runs to 14 residues. CDR1 is SGDLS, CDR2 YYNGEE, per germline. With 0 bases removed from V and 0 bases from J, the gap between germline ends came to 4 bases. The CDR3 DNA reads TGTGCCAGCAGCGTAGACCTAGCCAAAAACATTCAGTACTTC. Protein: CASSVDLAKNIQYF.

In its sample, this clonotype was seen a few times. V is TRBV10-1 and J is TRBJ2-7; 14 nucleotides line up with TRBD2. The V gene end was trimmed by 3 bases and the J gene end by 0 bases; junction bases not matched to a gene: 4. This CDR3 comprises 17 residues. Germline-derived CDR1 and CDR2 are WNHNN and SYGVQD (reference sequence). DNA for the CDR3: TGCGCCAGCAGTGAAGGACTAGCGGGAGGACCCTCCTACGAGCAGTACTTC. Translating gives CASSEGLAGGPSYEQYF.

This clonotype was recorded a few times. The rearrangement joins TRBV20-1 to TRBJ1-1; D ambiguous. V lost 2 bases, J lost 1 base, and 8 bases lay in between. The CDR3 totals 13 residues. Germline-derived CDR1 and CDR2 are DFQATT and SNEGSKA (reference sequence). For the CDR3, the DNA is TGCAGTGCTAGAAGCACAGCGAACACTGAAGCTTTCTTT. It codes for CSARSTANTEAFF.

This clonotype was counted a few times. The chain has TRBV18 and TRBJ1-5; D ambiguous. Trimming removed 5 bases from V and 2 bases from J, with 13 bases in between. Per germline, CDR1 KGHSH and CDR2 LQKENI. CDR3 length: 15 residues. The CDR3 nucleotides read TGTGCCAGCTCATCTGGGCCCGTTGGCAATCAGCCCCAGCATTTT. It translates to CASSSGPVGNQPQHF.

This clonotype was found a few times. This sequence joins TRBV7-2 and TRBJ1-5; a possible D gene is TRBD1 (5 bases). Germline assignment: CDR1 SGHTA and CDR2 FQGNSA. CDR3 length: 16 residues. Trimming removed 5 bases at V and 5 bases at J, with 19 bases between. The CDR3 here is CASSNYGTTSHQPQHF. The CDR3 DNA is TGTGCCAGCAGCAACTACGGGACTACTAGTCATCAGCCCCAGCATTTT.

This clonotype was counted only a few times. CDR3 loop: CASSLVGWPTSTDTQYF. DNA for the CDR3: TGCGCCAGCAGCTTGGTTGGCTGGCCCACTAGCACAGATACGCAGTATTTT. The rearrangement links TRBV5-1 to TRBJ2-3; D gene unclear. V lost 0 bases and J lost 0, with 14 bases in between. This CDR3 has 17 residues. Per germline, CDR1 SGHRS and CDR2 YFSETQ. Using reference TRBV5-1 and TRBJ2-3 for the parts outside the CDR3, the full variable domain is KAGVTQTPRYLIKTRGQQVTLSCSPISGHRSVSWYQQTPGQGLQFLFEYFSETQRNKGNFPGRFSGRQFSNSRSEMNVSTLELGDSALYLCASSLVGWPTSTDTQYFGPGTRLTVL.

The CDR3 reads CASTTHRNFNYGYTF. CDR3 in DNA: TGTGCCAGCACCACTCACAGGAATTTTAACTATGGCTACACCTTC. This chain links TRBV7-9 with TRBJ1-2, with D possibly TRBD1 on 5 matching bases. Germline V gene data show CDR1 as SEHNR and CDR2 as FQNEAQ (reference sequence). The CDR3 loop spans 15 amino acids. V lost 7 bases to trimming and J lost 1 base, with 16 bases between them.

This clonotype was observed a few times. This chain uses TRBV20-1 with TRBJ2-1; no reliable D call. Germline V gene lookup returns CDR1 DFQATT and CDR2 SNEGSKA (reference sequence). The CDR3 loop spans 15 amino acids. Trimming shortened V by 5 bases and J by 5 bases, and 19 bases separated the two germline ends. CDR3 protein: CSASDLNPRHNEQFF. The CDR3 DNA follows: TGCAGTGCTTCGGACCTCAACCCGAGGCACAATGAGCAGTTCTTC.

This clonotype was counted a few times. CDR3 sequence: CATSRGSGSFMETQYF. CDR3 sequence (DNA): TGTGCCACCAGCAGAGGTAGCGGGAGTTTCATGGAGACCCAGTACTTC. This chain joins TRBV15 and TRBJ2-5; TRBD2 aligns across 9 bases. There are 16 residues in the CDR3. Germline V gene data show CDR1 as LNHNV and CDR2 as YYDKDF (reference sequence). J lost 5 bases, V lost 1 base, and 8 bases had no gene match.

V and J are TRBV15 and TRBJ1-5; D is ambiguous. The CDR3 is 14 amino acids. Germline V gene lookup returns CDR1 LNHNV and CDR2 YYDKDF (reference sequence). V was pared by 3 bases and J by 1 base, with 7 bases between. The CDR3 region has the DNA TGTGCCACCAGCAGTGTGGGAAGCAATCAGCCCCAGCATTTT. This gives the protein CATSSVGSNQPQHF.